The source of this TCR beta chain is a study of cytomegalovirus exposure and HLA in healthy donors. CDR3 length equals 13 residues. The germline CDR1 and CDR2 sequences are KGHSH and LQKENI. With 8 bases removed from V and 0 bases from J, the gap between germline ends came to 8 bases. Clones were read by immunoSEQ multiplex PCR, and TCRdb kept only the in-frame ones, dropping some. This sample has 110,000 or so clones, with approximately 94% found just once. Notes on the study in general: Among TCR beta chains, those listed as cytomegalovirus-associated numbered about 160. The classifier was said to identify cytomegalovirus status with high specificity and sensitivity.

In regard to this clone: As yet, its antigen is unknown.

Source material: PBMCs. J is TRBJ1-3 and V is TRBV18; unclear D gene. The clonotype originates from a woman younger than 35 in good health and CMV-seronegative. The CDR3 loop is CASRVNSGNTIYF. Written as DNA, the CDR3 is TGTGCCAGCCGAGTAAACTCTGGAAACACCATATATTTT.